This passage covers 24 T cell receptor beta chains from one sample sequenced in a study of identical twins. MiXCR, run by TCRdb on the 5' RACE reads, gives a single entry per CDR3 protein. The sample includes approximately 620,000 distinct CDR3 sequences, around 8.6% of them seen just once. This sample was also put to use in a study of yellow fever vaccine responses in identical twins.

Sequenced: PBMCs. The origin of the receptors is a woman aged 18-30 years in good health.

This sequence joins TRBV20-1 and TRBJ2-3; 7 bases fit TRBD1. CDR3 length: 15 amino acids. Looked up from germline, CDR1 is DFQATT and CDR2 is SNEGSKA (reference sequence). Trimming took 7 bases from V and 3 from J; bases not matched to a gene: 13. CDR3 sequence: CSVGEPYRGTDTQYF. Here the CDR3 DNA reads TGCAGTGTAGGGGAACCATACAGGGGAACAGATACGCAGTATTTT.

The chain recombines TRBV28 with TRBJ2-7; D remains ambiguous. The CDR3 contains 14 residues. Germline V gene data show CDR1 as MDHEN and CDR2 as SYDVKM. Trimming removed 3 bases from V and 4 bases from J, with 13 bases in between. The CDR3 protein is CASSLGGDPYEQYF. As DNA, the CDR3 is TGTGCCAGCAGTTTGGGCGGAGACCCTTACGAGCAGTACTTC.

The CDR3 sequence: CAISPVAGDYNEQFF. CDR3 nucleotide sequence: TGTGCCATCAGCCCCGTAGCGGGAGACTACAATGAGCAGTTCTTC. The rearrangement uses TRBV10-3 and TRBJ2-1; 9 positions match TRBD2. V trimming: 6 bases; J trimming: 3 bases; junction bases outside the gene matches: 6. The germline gives CDR1 ENHRY, CDR2 SYGVKD. CDR3 length: 15 residues.

This clonotype was detected only a few times. This chain uses TRBV6-5 with TRBJ2-7, with 11 bases lining up with TRBD1. V was clipped by 1 base and J by 5 bases; unmatched bases: 4. Germline values: CDR1 MNHEY, CDR2 SVGAGI. This CDR3 contains 15 residues. CDR3 bases: TGTGCCAGCAGTTACTTCGGGACAGGGGGGCACGAGCAGTACTTC. The encoded protein is CASSYFGTGGHEQYF.

This clonotype has a count of ten or more. The V and J genes are TRBV5-1 and TRBJ2-7; D unclear. V was clipped by 4 bases and J by 4 bases, with 12 bases between them. This CDR3 region has 13 residues. Germline V lookup: CDR1 SGHRS, CDR2 YFSETQ. The DNA of the CDR3 is TGCGCCAGCAGCGACGGTGCAGGATACGAGCAGTACTTC. This gives the protein CASSDGAGYEQYF.

This clonotype was seen a few times. This chain links TRBV2 with TRBJ2-1; no reliable D call. V lost 5 bases to trimming and J lost 0 bases, with 8 bases between them. Germline V gene sequence: CDR1 SNHLY, CDR2 FYNNEI. The CDR3 loop spans 14 amino acids. Written as DNA, the CDR3 is TGTGCCAGCAGTATTTCCCTCTCCTACAATGAGCAGTTCTTC. It yields the protein CASSISLSYNEQFF.

The chain is built from TRBV7-2 and TRBJ2-7, with D maybe TRBD2 (5 bases). This CDR3 is built from 16 residues. V lost 3 bases to trimming and J lost 4 bases, with 19 bases between them. Per germline, CDR1 SGHTA and CDR2 FQGNSA. CDR3 residues: CASSFMSGLKHYEQYF. CDR3 DNA sequence: TGTGCCAGCAGCTTTATGTCCGGACTCAAGCATTACGAGCAGTACTTC.

This clonotype appeared many times. This chain links TRBV4-2 with TRBJ2-1; TRBD2 agrees at 8 bases. The CDR3 covers 17 residues. The ends lost 0 bases at V and 0 bases at J; junction bases unmatched: 4. Germline V gives CDR1 LGHNA, CDR2 YNFKEQ. CDR3 residues: CASSQELADNSYNEQFF. In DNA, the CDR3 is TGTGCCAGCAGCCAAGAACTAGCGGACAACTCCTACAATGAGCAGTTCTTC.

The J gene is TRBJ2-7, the V gene TRBV3-1; the D gene is possibly TRBD1 (7 bases). V was clipped by 0 bases and J by 6 bases, with 12 bases between them. Germline V gene data show CDR1 as LGHDT and CDR2 as YNNKEL (reference sequence). There are 14 residues in the CDR3. CDR3 nucleotides: TGTGCCAGCAGCCAAGAGGCCAGGGGGGTCGAGCAGTACTTC. This codes for CASSQEARGVEQYF.

This rearrangement joins TRBV7-9 to TRBJ1-4; TRBD1 matches at 12 bases. The V gene's germline CDR1 is SEHNR and CDR2 FQNEAQ (reference sequence). The V gene end was trimmed by 5 bases and the J gene end by 7 bases; junction bases not matched to a gene: 5. The CDR3 runs 15 residues. Written as DNA, the CDR3 is TGTGCCAGCAGCCGCGGGACAGGGGGCATTGAAAAACTGTTTTTT. This sequence encodes CASSRGTGGIEKLFF. Complete variable domain (other parts from reference TRBV7-9 and TRBJ1-4): DTGVSQNPRHKITKRGQNVTFRCDPISEHNRLYWYRQTLGQGPEFLTYFQNEAQLEKSRLLSDRFSAERPKGSFSTLEIQRTEQGDSAMYLCASSRGTGGIEKLFFGSGTQLSVL.

This clonotype was seen a handful of times. V gene TRBV11-3 combines with J gene TRBJ2-5; 8 bases map to TRBD2. V lost 1 base, J lost 1 base, and 5 bases stayed unmatched. This CDR3 region has 16 residues. From germline, CDR1 is SGHNT and CDR2 YENEEA. The CDR3 loop reads CASSLGTGGIQETQYF. As DNA, the CDR3 is TGTGCCAGCAGCTTAGGAACGGGGGGGATCCAAGAGACCCAGTACTTC.

This clonotype turned up a few times. The CDR3 sequence: CASRGRGQFYNEQFF. The CDR3, as DNA: TGTGCCAGCAGAGGCAGGGGGCAATTTTACAATGAGCAGTTCTTC. This chain joins TRBV11-2 and TRBJ2-1, with TRBD1 matching 8 bases. CDR1 and CDR2 (germline): SGHAT, FQNNGV. With V trimmed by 6 bases and J by 4 bases, 8 bases remained unmatched. CDR3 length equals 15 residues.

The genes are TRBV20-1 and TRBJ2-7; 11 positions match TRBD1. The germline gives CDR1 DFQATT, CDR2 SNEGSKA (reference sequence). CDR3 length: 14 amino acids. V lost 5 bases, J lost 4 bases, and 7 bases stayed unmatched. CDR3 coding DNA: TGCAGTGCTGCCACCGGGACAGGGGGTTACGAGCAGTACTTC. Its translation: CSAATGTGGYEQYF.

This clonotype was detected a few times. V usage is TRBV6-5 and J usage is TRBJ2-5; 8 nucleotides agree with TRBD1. This CDR3 spans 13 amino acids. Looked up from germline, CDR1 is MNHEY and CDR2 is SVGAGI. Unmatched junction bases numbered 7, after V lost 4 bases and J lost 9 bases. Written as DNA, the CDR3 is TGTGCCAGCAGTTCGGGACAGGTCGCGGCCCAGTACTTC. It translates to CASSSGQVAAQYF.

A few counts support this clonotype. The rearrangement uses TRBV24-1 and TRBJ2-3, with D uncertain. V lost 9 bases to trimming and J lost 2 bases, with 14 bases between them. This CDR3 spans 14 amino acids. CDR1 is KGHDR and CDR2 is SFDVKD in the germline V gene. DNA for the CDR3: TGTGCCACCGGGGTTTTTCGTAACACAGATACGCAGTATTTT. Translated: CATGVFRNTDTQYF.

V usage is TRBV3-1 and J usage is TRBJ2-2; D unresolved. V was pared by 4 bases and J by 0 bases, with 12 bases between. The CDR3 length is 16 residues. CDR1 and CDR2 (germline): LGHDT, YNNKEL (reference sequence). The chain's CDR3 is CASSRIVLANTGELFF. In nucleotides, the CDR3 is TGTGCCAGCAGCCGAATCGTCTTAGCGAACACCGGGGAGCTGTTTTTT. The complete variable domain, with remaining parts taken from reference TRBV3-1 and TRBJ2-2, reads DTAVSQTPKYLVTQMGNDKSIKCEQNLGHDTMYWYKQDSKKFLKIMFSYNNKELIINETVPNRFSPKSPDKAHLNLHINSLELGDSAVYFCASSRIVLANTGELFFGEGSRLTVL.

This clonotype was seen only a few times. The chain joins TRBV2 to TRBJ2-1; D is perhaps TRBD1 (6 bases). Germline CDR1 and CDR2: SNHLY and FYNNEI. Trimming removed 9 bases at V and 5 bases at J, with 11 bases between. This CDR3 has 12 residues. The CDR3 region has the DNA TGTGCCAGTAACGGACAGCACAATGAGCAGTTCTTC. Residues: CASNGQHNEQFF.

The chain is built from TRBV9 and TRBJ2-6; perhaps TRBD1 as D (6 bases). This CDR3 is 19 amino acids long. Per germline, CDR1 SGDLS and CDR2 YYNGEE. Trimming took off 3 bases at V and 0 bases at J, with 19 bases between the two ends. CDR3 residues: CASSDTGPRALSGANVLTF. The DNA of the CDR3 is TGTGCCAGCAGCGACACAGGGCCGAGAGCTCTCTCTGGGGCCAACGTCCTGACTTTC.

This clonotype was seen only a few times. V gene TRBV20-1 combines with J gene TRBJ2-7; 7 bases line up with TRBD1. After removal of 5 bases from V and 0 bases from J, the junction contained 13 bases not matched to a gene. CDR3 length: 16 residues. Germline V gene sequence: CDR1 DFQATT, CDR2 SNEGSKA (reference sequence). In nucleotides, the CDR3 is TGCAGTGCTTCTAAGATTGGGGGACAGCTCTCCTACGAGCAGTACTTC. This sequence encodes CSASKIGGQLSYEQYF.

This clonotype has just a few counts. The chain links TRBV7-9 to TRBJ1-1; D unclear. V lost 11 bases and J 6 bases, leaving 19 bases between the germline ends. There are 13 residues in the CDR3. The V gene's germline CDR1 is SEHNR and CDR2 FQNEAQ (reference sequence). DNA for the CDR3: TGTGCCGCCCTAGACGGAGGTATCTCTGAAGCTTTCTTT. It encodes CAALDGGISEAFF.

This clonotype was observed a handful of times. The chain couples TRBV9 to TRBJ2-3; TRBD1 matches 9 bases. The CDR3 runs to 16 residues. J lost 4 bases, V lost 0 bases, and 6 bases had no gene match. Germline CDR1 and CDR2: SGDLS and YYNGEE. Here the CDR3 reads CASSVVGQGGPDTQYF. In nucleotides, the CDR3 is TGTGCCAGCAGCGTAGTGGGACAGGGTGGCCCAGATACGCAGTATTTT. Based on the CDR3 plus reference TRBV9 and TRBJ2-3, the full variable domain is DSGVTQTPKHLITATGQRVTLRCSPRSGDLSVYWYQQSLDQGLQFLIQYYNGEERAKGNILERFSAQQFPDLHSELNLSSLELGDSALYFCASSVVGQGGPDTQYFGPGTRLTVL.

The chain joins TRBV13 to TRBJ2-5, with 7 bases matching TRBD1. There are 15 residues in the CDR3. After removal of 5 bases from V and 3 bases from J, the junction contained 9 bases not matched to a gene. Germline V CDR1 and CDR2: PRHDT, FYEKMQ (reference sequence). This CDR3 is CASSLGTAPEETQYF. In nucleotides, the CDR3 is TGTGCCAGCAGCCTGGGGACAGCCCCCGAAGAGACCCAGTACTTC.

There are many counts of this clonotype. V usage is TRBV7-2 and J usage is TRBJ1-2; 7 positions match TRBD1. With V trimmed by 5 bases and J by 0 bases, 6 bases remained unmatched. Germline CDR1 is SGHTA and CDR2 is FQGNSA. The CDR3 extends over 15 amino acids. The CDR3 here is CASSRPGQSNYGYTF. CDR3 nucleotide sequence: TGTGCCAGCAGCAGGCCGGGACAGTCTAACTATGGCTACACCTTC.

This chain joins TRBV20-1 and TRBJ2-1; possible D gene TRBD2, 5 bases. The CDR3 spans 10 residues. Germline V gene lookup returns CDR1 DFQATT and CDR2 SNEGSKA (reference sequence). V lost 3 bases to trimming and J lost 11 bases, with 8 bases between them. The CDR3 is CSAREVKQFF. DNA for the CDR3: TGCAGTGCTAGGGAGGTAAAGCAGTTCTTC.